This passage covers 26 T cell receptor beta chains from one sample sequenced in a study of regulatory T cells in long-lasting Graves disease (dated by TCRdb to 2020 to 2023). Libraries were built with multiplex PCR. For sequencing, an Illumina HiSeq 4000 was employed. TCR beta libraries were built with iRepertoire HTBI primers and Arm-PCR amplification of CDR3 regions. TCRdb applied fastp at Q25 and MiXCR to the public reads, then kept only in-frame beta chains. When rows share a CDR3 protein, they turn into one entry using the most common DNA and genes. The sample data list 550,000 to 600,000 distinct CDR3 sequences, and around 16% of these were observed just once. In total, the top ten clones hold about 12% of the sample. The sample's time point label, decoded: newly diagnosed GD, antithyroid drugs for less than 3 months. For both TCR sequencing and RNA sequencing, RNA was extracted from PBMCs using TRIzol.

These data were also filed under a second study, of T cells in Graves' hyperthyroidism and ophthalmopathy.

Sequencing was performed on peripheral blood mononuclear cells (PBMCs), taken at new diagnosis, from a patient treated with antithyroid drugs. The receptors originated from a man aged 18 to 35 with Graves disease. Donor details come from another sample of the same person, matched by shared clones.

This clonotype was observed many times. The chain has TRBV29-1 and TRBJ2-4; no definite D call. Trimming stripped 7 bases from V and 8 bases from J, with 15 bases between. This CDR3 has 12 amino acids. The germline CDR1 and CDR2 sequences are SQVTM and ANQGSEA. The chain's CDR3 is CSALPGSDIQYF. DNA of the CDR3: TGCAGCGCCCTGCCGGGCTCGGACATTCAGTACTTC. Combining the CDR3 with reference TRBV29-1 and TRBJ2-4 gives the whole variable domain SAVISQKPSRDICQRGTSLTIQCQVDSQVTMMFWYRQQPGQSLTLIATANQGSEATYESGFVIDKFPISRPNLTFSTLTVSNMSPEDSSIYLCSALPGSDIQYFGAGTRLSVL.

The genes are TRBV12-3 or TRBV12-4 and TRBJ1-1, with D perhaps matching TRBD1 (6 bases). V lost 4 bases, J lost 4 bases, and 13 bases lay in between. The CDR3 sequence is 14 residues long. This CDR3 reads CASSYPGGATEAFF. CDR3 nucleotides: TGTGCCAGCAGTTATCCTGGGGGGGCCACTGAAGCTTTCTTT.

Worth noting for this clonotype: A much more abundant neighbour one base away suggests this may be a read error. The conserved closing phenylalanine or tryptophan is absent in this CDR3, likely reflecting a read error. This chain connects TRBV2 to TRBJ2-7; 7 nucleotides agree with TRBD1. Trimming took 6 bases from V and 0 from J; bases not matched to a gene: 5. Germline assignment: CDR1 SNHLY and CDR2 FYNNEI. This CDR3 is 14 amino acids long. As DNA, the CDR3 is TGTGCCAGCAGCGCGACAGGGAGCTCCTACGAGCAGTACTCC. This codes for CASSATGSSYEQYS.

The rearrangement joins TRBV10-1 to TRBJ2-5; D uncertain. V was clipped by 5 bases and J by 11 bases, with 24 bases between them. Germline values: CDR1 WNHNN, CDR2 SYGVQD (reference sequence). This CDR3 region has 15 residues. The CDR3 nucleotides read TGCGCCAGCAGTACCCGAAGGGATCCGTACAATGAGCAGTACTTC. This sequence encodes CASSTRRDPYNEQYF.

This clonotype was observed many times. V usage is TRBV20-1 and J usage is TRBJ1-6, with unresolved D. CDR3 length: 15 amino acids. Trimming removed 5 bases at V and 7 bases at J, with 18 bases between. The germline gives CDR1 DFQATT, CDR2 SNEGSKA (reference sequence). The CDR3 is CSASVLQATNSPLHF. As DNA, the CDR3 is TGCAGTGCTTCCGTGTTGCAGGCGACGAATTCACCCCTCCACTTT.

This clonotype was detected a few times. The chain uses TRBV5-1 and TRBJ1-4; possibly TRBD1 for D (5 bases). Germline CDR1 is SGHRS and CDR2 is YFSETQ. Between the trimmed V and J ends, which lost 4 bases and 0 bases, there was a span of 10 bases. CDR3 size: 15 residues. In DNA, the CDR3 is TGCGCCAGCAGCCCCGCCAGGGCAACTAATGAAAAACTGTTTTTT. Its protein product is CASSPARATNEKLFF.

The rearrangement joins TRBV7-2 to TRBJ1-5; 8 positions agree with TRBD1. The ends lost 1 base at V and 5 bases at J; junction bases unmatched: 10. The germline gives CDR1 SGHTA, CDR2 FQGNSA. This CDR3 comprises 17 residues. The CDR3 DNA sequence: TGTGCCAGCAGCTTAGAGGGACAGGCGAGCGACCATCAGCCCCAGCATTTT. As protein: CASSLEGQASDHQPQHF.

V usage is TRBV14 and J usage is TRBJ1-6; D is uncertain. V shed 0 bases and J shed 9 bases, with 6 bases lying between them. Germline CDR1 is SGHDN and CDR2 is FVKESK. The CDR3 length is 13 residues. The CDR3 loop is CASSQDISSPLHF. Written as DNA, the CDR3 is TGTGCCAGCAGCCAAGATATCAGTTCACCCCTCCACTTT.

The rearrangement links TRBV20-1 to TRBJ2-3; D is perhaps TRBD2 (7 bases). CDR1 is DFQATT and CDR2 is SNEGSKA in the germline V gene (reference sequence). The germline V and J ends were trimmed by 6 bases and 4 bases, with 17 bases remaining between them. This CDR3 region has 14 residues. Here the CDR3 reads CSAIGLGGADTQYF. The CDR3 DNA follows: TGCAGTGCAATAGGACTAGGGGGAGCAGATACGCAGTATTTT.

This clonotype was seen ten or more times. The CDR3 DNA reads TGCGCCAGCAGCTTGCTTCAGATCCAAGAGACCCAGTACTTC. This translates into CASSLLQIQETQYF. This rearrangement joins TRBV5-1 to TRBJ2-5, with D unresolved. CDR1 is SGHRS, CDR2 YFSETQ, per germline. The CDR3 sequence is 14 residues long. V dropped 1 base and J dropped 1 base, with 8 bases sitting between them.

This clonotype has at least ten counts. This sequence joins TRBV7-2 and TRBJ2-5, with TRBD2 matching over 10 bases. The CDR3 runs to 16 residues. The V gene end was trimmed by 5 bases and the J gene end by 4 bases; junction bases not matched to a gene: 10. Germline CDR1 is SGHTA and CDR2 is FQGNSA. The CDR3 DNA reads TGTGCCAGCAGCGCCGTAGCGGGAGGAGGGGGAGAGACCCAGTACTTC. As protein: CASSAVAGGGGETQYF.

This clonotype appeared many times. The chain employs TRBV5-1 and TRBJ2-1; D is perhaps TRBD1 or TRBD2 (6 bases each). Germline CDR1 is SGHRS and CDR2 is YFSETQ. The CDR3 covers 15 residues. The V end lost 4 bases, the J end lost 2 bases, and 13 bases lay between the germline ends. As DNA, the CDR3 is TGCGCCAGCAGCCCAAGGGGGGATGCCTACAATGAGCAGTTCTTC. It specifies CASSPRGDAYNEQFF.

This clonotype was counted ten times or more. The gene calls are TRBV18 and TRBJ2-3; D unclear. This CDR3 is 13 amino acids long. Trimming removed 2 bases at V and 9 bases at J, with 12 bases between. Germline CDR1 KGHSH, CDR2 LQKENI. The CDR3 nucleotides are TGTGCCAGCTCACCAAGGCAGGCCCACACGCAGTATTTT. It specifies CASSPRQAHTQYF.

The sample holds many counts of this clonotype. This chain links TRBV29-1 with TRBJ1-1; weak D call: TRBD1 (5 bases). There are 12 residues in the CDR3. Germline loops: CDR1 SQVTM, CDR2 ANQGSEA. The V and J ends lost 7 bases and 6 bases respectively, with 15 bases between them. CDR3 residues: CSGGDLEAEAFF. CDR3 sequence (DNA): TGCAGCGGGGGGGACCTTGAGGCTGAAGCTTTCTTT.

The rearrangement links TRBV4-1 to TRBJ2-1; tentative D call: TRBD2 (5 bases). This CDR3 contains 16 residues. With 3 bases removed from V and 1 base from J, the gap between germline ends came to 13 bases. From germline, CDR1 is MGHRA and CDR2 YSYEKL. CDR3 region: CASSHGTSGSYNEQFF. The CDR3 DNA follows: TGCGCCAGCAGCCACGGAACTAGTGGTTCCTACAATGAGCAGTTCTTC.

The rearrangement links TRBV5-6 to TRBJ2-3; 8 bases line up with TRBD2. Germline CDR1 SGHDT, CDR2 YYEEEE. V shed 2 bases and J 4 bases; nucleotides not matched to a gene: 9. The CDR3 is 16 amino acids. In DNA, the CDR3 is TGTGCCAGCAGCTTAGGCGAAGCGGGAGTGTCAGATACGCAGTATTTT. It specifies CASSLGEAGVSDTQYF. Full variable domain (remainder filled in from reference TRBV5-6 and TRBJ2-3): DAGVTQSPTHLIKTRGQQVTLRCSPKSGHDTVSWYQQALGQGPQFIFQYYEEEERQRGNFPDRFSGHQFPNYSSELNVNALLLGDSALYLCASSLGEAGVSDTQYFGPGTRLTVL.

Concerning this clonotype itself: One end of the junction fails to match germline, which may point to a read error. The chain employs TRBV10-3 and TRBJ1-2, with 8 bases lining up with TRBD1. In germline, CDR1 is ENHRY, CDR2 SYGVKD. This CDR3 spans 15 amino acids. CDR3: CATSEGDRTNYGYTF. As DNA, the CDR3 is TGTGCCACCAGTGAAGGGGACAGGACTAACTATGGCTACACCTTC.

This clonotype came up many times. This chain uses TRBV28 with TRBJ1-1; the D is unclear. The V end was cut by 1 base, the J end by 8 bases, with 8 bases between. The germline V gene encodes CDR1 MDHEN and CDR2 SYDVKM. The CDR3 spans 12 residues. For the CDR3, the DNA is TGTGCCAGCAGTTTATACATACGCGAAGCTTTCTTT. Amino acids: CASSLYIREAFF.

This clonotype was detected ten times or more. This chain links TRBV7-8 with TRBJ2-1; 7 bases are shared with TRBD2. This CDR3 comprises 17 residues. V trimming: 4 bases; J trimming: 1 base; junction bases outside the gene matches: 10. Germline CDR1 reads SGHVS; CDR2 reads FQNEAQ. CDR3: CASSSKIGLDSYNEQFF. In DNA form, the CDR3 reads TGTGCCAGCAGCTCAAAAATAGGACTAGATTCCTACAATGAGCAGTTCTTC.

The V call is TRBV2, the J call TRBJ2-7, with 10 bases identical to TRBD1. Germline CDR1 reads SNHLY; CDR2 reads FYNNEI. The trim removed 7 bases at V and 2 bases at J, leaving 5 bases unmatched. The CDR3 has 14 amino acids. The CDR3 bases are TGTGCCAGCAAAACGGGACAGGGGCCCTACGAGCAGTACTTC. This translates into CASKTGQGPYEQYF.

V and J are TRBV2 and TRBJ2-1, with D hard to call. V dropped 5 bases and J dropped 9 bases, with 14 bases sitting between them. The CDR3 loop spans 13 amino acids. In germline, CDR1 is SNHLY, CDR2 FYNNEI. Here the CDR3 DNA reads TGTGCCAGCAGTTTAGAGAAAACCACTGAGCAGTTCTTC. Amino acid sequence: CASSLEKTTEQFF.

J is TRBJ2-5 and V is TRBV6-1, with 8 positions matching TRBD2. CDR1 is MNHNS and CDR2 is SASEGT in the germline V gene. The CDR3 sequence is 14 residues long. The ends lost 7 bases at V and 3 bases at J; junction bases unmatched: 7. Here the CDR3 reads CASKSGSIKETQYF. The CDR3 DNA reads as TGTGCCAGCAAGAGCGGGAGTATAAAAGAGACCCAGTACTTC.

The chain carries TRBV30 and TRBJ2-1; 11 bases fit TRBD2. The CDR3 loop spans 14 amino acids. Germline loops: CDR1 GTSNPN, CDR2 SVGIG (reference sequence). V was clipped by 3 bases and J by 4 bases; unmatched bases: 2. CDR3 residues: CAWRTSGMYNEQFF. CDR3 coding DNA: TGTGCCTGGAGGACTAGCGGGATGTACAATGAGCAGTTCTTC.

This clonotype was observed many times. The chain is built from TRBV10-2 and TRBJ2-7; D gene unclear. V was shortened by 6 bases and J by 3 bases, with 12 bases between the two germline ends. Germline V gene data show CDR1 as WSHSY and CDR2 as SAAADI. This CDR3 has 13 amino acids. The CDR3 here is CASRAAVNYEQYF. DNA of the CDR3: TGCGCCAGCAGAGCCGCAGTAAACTACGAGCAGTACTTC.

The rearrangement joins TRBV24-1 to TRBJ2-1, with TRBD2 matching over 9 bases. Germline values: CDR1 KGHDR, CDR2 SFDVKD. The V and J ends lost 5 bases and 8 bases, in that order; junction bases with no gene match: 6. CDR3 length: 14 residues. This CDR3 is CATSAGLAGDEQFF. In nucleotides, the CDR3 is TGTGCCACCAGTGCGGGACTAGCTGGAGATGAGCAGTTCTTC.

This clonotype has a count of ten or more. The chain is built from TRBV2 and TRBJ1-6; D uncertain. Per the germline V gene, CDR1 is SNHLY and CDR2 is FYNNEI. The CDR3 extends over 15 amino acids. V gave up 2 bases and J gave up 6 bases, with 11 bases separating them. The CDR3 is CASSESPGSNSPLHF. The CDR3 DNA sequence: TGTGCCAGCAGTGAATCTCCGGGGAGTAATTCACCCCTCCACTTT. The complete variable domain, with remaining parts taken from reference TRBV2 and TRBJ1-6, reads EPEVTQTPSHQVTQMGQEVILRCVPISNHLYFYWYRQILGQKVEFLVSFYNNEISEKSEIFDDQFSVERPDGSNFTLKIRSTKLEDSAMYFCASSESPGSNSPLHFGNGTRLTVT.